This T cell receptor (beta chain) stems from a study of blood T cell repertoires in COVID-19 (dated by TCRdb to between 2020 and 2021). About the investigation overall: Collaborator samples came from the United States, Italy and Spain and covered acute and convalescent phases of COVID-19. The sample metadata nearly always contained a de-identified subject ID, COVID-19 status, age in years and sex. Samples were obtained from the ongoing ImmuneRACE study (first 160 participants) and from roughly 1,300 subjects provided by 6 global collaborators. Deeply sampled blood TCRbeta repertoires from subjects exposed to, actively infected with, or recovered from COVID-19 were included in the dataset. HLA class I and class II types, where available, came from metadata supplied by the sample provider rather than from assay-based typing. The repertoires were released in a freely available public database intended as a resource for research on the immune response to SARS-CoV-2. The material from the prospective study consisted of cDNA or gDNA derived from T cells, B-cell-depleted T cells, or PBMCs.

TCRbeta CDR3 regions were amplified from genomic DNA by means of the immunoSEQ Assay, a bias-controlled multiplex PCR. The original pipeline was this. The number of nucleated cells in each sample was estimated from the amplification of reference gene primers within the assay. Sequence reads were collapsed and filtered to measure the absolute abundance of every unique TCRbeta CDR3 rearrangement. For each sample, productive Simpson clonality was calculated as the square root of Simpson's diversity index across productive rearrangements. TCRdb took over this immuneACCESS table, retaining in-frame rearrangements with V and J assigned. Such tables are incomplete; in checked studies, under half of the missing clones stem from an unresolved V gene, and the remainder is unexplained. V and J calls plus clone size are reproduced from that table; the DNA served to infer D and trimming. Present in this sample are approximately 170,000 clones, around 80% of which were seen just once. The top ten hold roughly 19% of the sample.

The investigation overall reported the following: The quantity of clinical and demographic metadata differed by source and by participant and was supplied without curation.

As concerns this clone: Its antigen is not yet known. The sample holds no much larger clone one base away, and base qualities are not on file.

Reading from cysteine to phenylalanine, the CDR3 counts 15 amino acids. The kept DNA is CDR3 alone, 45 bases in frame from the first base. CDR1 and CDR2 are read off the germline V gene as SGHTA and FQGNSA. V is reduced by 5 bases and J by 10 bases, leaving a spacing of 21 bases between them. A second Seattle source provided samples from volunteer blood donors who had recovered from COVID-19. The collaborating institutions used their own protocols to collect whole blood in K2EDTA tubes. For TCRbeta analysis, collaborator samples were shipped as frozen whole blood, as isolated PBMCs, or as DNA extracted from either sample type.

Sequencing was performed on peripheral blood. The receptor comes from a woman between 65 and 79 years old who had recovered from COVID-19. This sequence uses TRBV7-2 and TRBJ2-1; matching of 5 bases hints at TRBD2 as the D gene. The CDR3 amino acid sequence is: CASSPWEPGVLEQFF. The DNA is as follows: TGTGCCAGCAGCCCCTGGGAGCCCGGGGTTCTCGAGCAGTTCTTC.